This paragraph reports one T cell receptor beta chain. Its specificity is not known. The data were taken from a study of CD8 T cells in ankylosing spondylitis. For TCR beta, libraries came from quantitative 5'-RACE with molecular barcodes. TCRdb independently ran MiXCR on the 5' RACE reads; one entry per CDR3 protein. The sample has under 250,000 distinct CDR3 sequences, roughly 32% seen once. Study-wide results and caveats: Relatively scarce in peripheral blood, disease-linked clones were CD8+. Blood of patients with ankylosing spondylitis appeared to be characterized by a TCR beta motif of eight or nine highly homologous variants. Matched ankylosing spondylitis synovial fluid reportedly showed significant enrichment of disease-linked clones.

Looked up from germline, CDR1 is SEHNR and CDR2 is FQNEAQ (reference sequence). The V segment lost 5 bases and the J segment 1 base; nucleotides outside the gene matches: 7. The CDR3 loop spans 15 amino acids. The specimen was blood, either unsorted or a sorted T cell fraction (not recorded which). V is TRBV7-9 and J is TRBJ2-7; 8 nucleotides agree with TRBD1. The TCR was taken from a male donor with ankylosing spondylitis or in good health (not recorded which). The CDR3 region is CASSPRDRGSYEQYF. As DNA, the CDR3 is TGTGCCAGCAGCCCCCGAGACAGGGGATCCTACGAGCAGTACTTC.